The sequence of this T cell receptor beta chain was determined in a study of control samples from healthy donors and cancer patients. Produced via immunoSEQ multiplex PCR; TCRdb's table is partial and in-frame only. The profile covers 230,000 or so clones, with around 94% appearing a single time and approximately 1.6% taken by the ten largest. The ends were cut back, 2 bases at V and 5 bases at J, with 10 bases in the middle. The germline gives CDR1 GTSNPN, CDR2 SVGIG (reference sequence). This CDR3 is built from 13 residues. The chain uses TRBV30 and TRBJ1-5, with no clear D. The receptor comes from a man aged 50 to 60 in good health. Sequencing input: blood. Here the CDR3 DNA reads TGTGCCTGGAGTAGGGCACGCGATCAGCCCCAGCATTTT. It codes for CAWSRARDQPQHF. The variable domain in full, completed from reference TRBV30 and TRBJ1-5, reads SQTIHQWPATLVQPVGSPLSLECTVEGTSNPNLYWYRQAAGRGLQLLFYSVGIGQISSEVPQNLSASRPQDRQFILSSKKLLLSDSGFYLCAWSRARDQPQHFGDGTRLSIL.